One T cell receptor beta chain is described in this entry. Its specificity is not known. The V gene lost 5 bases and the J gene lost 9 bases, with 20 bases spanning the gap. Germline assignment: CDR1 LNHDA and CDR2 SQIVND (reference sequence). The CDR3 covers 15 residues. This specimen comes from a study of graft-versus-host responses after intestinal transplantation. Study at large: Among the recipients, transplants were multivisceral, liver-intestinal, or isolated intestinal. Tacrolimus and steroids were given for around 3 years to all recipients after anti-thymocyte globulin induction. Study findings and constraints: Graft-donor T cell macrochimerism in patients accompanied high graft-versus-host to host-versus-graft clonal ratios in allografts.

Clones were sequenced by immunoSEQ multiplex PCR, and TCRdb holds only the in-frame ones, with some missing. Of under 100,000 clones listed, more than 80% are singletons. The input for sequencing was PBMCs, taken 450 to 480 days after intestinal transplant. The chain employs TRBV19 and TRBJ1-5, with unresolved D. This TCR came from a human patient who received an intestinal transplant, so some T cells may come from the graft donor. The CDR3 DNA reads as TGTGCCAGTAGTCTGGAAGCGGGCCTTCGGTGGCCCCAGCATTTT. Its protein is CASSLEAGLRWPQHF.